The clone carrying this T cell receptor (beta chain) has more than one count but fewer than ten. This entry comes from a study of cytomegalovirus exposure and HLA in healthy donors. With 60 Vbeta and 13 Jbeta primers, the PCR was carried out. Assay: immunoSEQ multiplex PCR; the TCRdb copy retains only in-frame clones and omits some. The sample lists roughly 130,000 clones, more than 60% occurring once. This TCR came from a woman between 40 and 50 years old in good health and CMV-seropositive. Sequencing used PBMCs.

CDR3 region: CASSLVYWDMTHYEQYF. The DNA for the CDR3 is TGTGCCAGCAGCTTAGTGTACTGGGACATGACCCACTACGAGCAGTACTTC. The gene calls are TRBV7-9 and TRBJ2-7, with a possible D match to TRBD1 (6 bases). V was trimmed by 1 base and J by 3 bases, leaving 19 bases between them. The germline V gene encodes CDR1 SEHNR and CDR2 FQNEAQ (reference sequence). The CDR3 is made up of 17 amino acids. Full variable domain (missing parts from reference TRBV7-9 and TRBJ2-7): DTGVSQNPRHKITKRGQNVTFRCDPISEHNRLYWYRQTLGQGPEFLTYFQNEAQLEKSRLLSDRFSAERPKGSFSTLEIQRTEQGDSAMYLCASSLVYWDMTHYEQYFGPGTRLTVT.